This T cell receptor (beta chain) was documented in a study of shared clonotypes between healthy human individuals. Findings of the study overall: Clonotype sharing across donors was expected to vary with sequencing depth.

Germline V gene sequence: CDR1 MNHEY, CDR2 SVGAGI. This CDR3 spans 13 amino acids. Trimming removed 2 bases from V and 0 bases from J, with 3 bases in between. Profiled with immunoSEQ multiplex PCR; TCRdb holds only in-frame clones, not every one. The sample lists nearly 1,000,000 clones, around three quarters occurring once. With regard to this clone: Antigen unknown.

The V call is TRBV6-5, the J call TRBJ2-3, with unresolved D. This TCR derives from a man aged 18 to 29 in good health. Input material: memory CD4+ T cells sorted from blood. This sample's subset: CD45RA-negative fraction. CDR3 protein: CASSYTSTDTQYF. CDR3 nucleotides: TGTGCCAGCAGTTACACTAGCACAGATACGCAGTATTTT.